The 2 T cell receptor beta chains below all came from one sample that was sequenced in a study of CD8 T cells in ankylosing spondylitis. TCRdb analysed the 5' RACE reads with MiXCR anew, one entry per CDR3 protein. The data hold some 140,000 distinct CDR3 sequences, with 7% to 9% observed a single time. Sequencing used synovial fluid, either unsorted or a sorted T cell fraction (not recorded which). These receptor sequences come from a male donor with ankylosing spondylitis.

The chain uses TRBV5-1 and TRBJ1-3; 8 bases fit TRBD1. The CDR3 runs 15 residues. CDR1 is SGHRS, CDR2 YFSETQ, per germline. With 4 bases clipped from V and 1 base from J, the junction kept 4 bases outside the gene matches. In nucleotides, the CDR3 is TGCGCCAGCAGCAGAAGACAGGGGTCTGGAAACACCATATATTTT. This sequence encodes CASSRRQGSGNTIYF.

The chain uses TRBV11-2 and TRBJ2-7; tentative D call: TRBD1 (6 bases). The CDR3 totals 14 residues. CDR1 and CDR2 from the germline V gene are SGHAT and FQNNGV. V lost 6 bases and J 3 bases, leaving 15 bases between the germline ends. Written as DNA, the CDR3 is TGTGCCAGCAGGACGAGGAGAGGGGGCTACGAGCAGTACTTC. As protein: CASRTRRGGYEQYF.